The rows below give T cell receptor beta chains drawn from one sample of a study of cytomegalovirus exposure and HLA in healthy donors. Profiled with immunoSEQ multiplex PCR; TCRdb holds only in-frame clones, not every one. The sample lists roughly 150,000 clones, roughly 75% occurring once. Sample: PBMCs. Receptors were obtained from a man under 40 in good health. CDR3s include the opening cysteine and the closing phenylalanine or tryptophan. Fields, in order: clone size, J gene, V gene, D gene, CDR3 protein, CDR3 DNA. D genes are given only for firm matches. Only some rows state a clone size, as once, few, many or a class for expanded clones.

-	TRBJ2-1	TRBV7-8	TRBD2	CASRSASSGNVEQFF	TGTGCCAGCAGGTCGGCTTCTAGCGGGAATGTTGAGCAGTTCTTC
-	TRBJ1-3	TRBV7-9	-	CASSFHGDSGNTIYF	TGTGCCAGCAGCTTCCACGGGGACTCTGGAAACACCATATATTTT
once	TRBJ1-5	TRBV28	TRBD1	CATGTGGNSNQPQHF	TGTGCCACCGGGACAGGGGGGAATAGCAATCAGCCCCAGCATTTT
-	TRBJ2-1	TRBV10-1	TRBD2	CASQVAGRAHPNEQFF	TGCGCCAGCCAGGTAGCCGGGAGGGCCCACCCCAATGAGCAGTTCTTC
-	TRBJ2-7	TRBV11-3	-	CASSLAGSYEQYF	TGTGCCAGCAGCTTAGCCGGTAGTTACGAGCAGTACTTC
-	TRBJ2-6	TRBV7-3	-	CASSPQGGPGANVLTF	TGTGCCAGCAGCCCACAAGGAGGGCCCGGGGCCAACGTCCTGACTTTC
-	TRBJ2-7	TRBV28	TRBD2	CASQGRGSSYEQYF	TGTGCCAGCCAAGGGCGGGGGAGCTCCTACGAGCAGTACTTC
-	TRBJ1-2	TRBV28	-	CAGSLPGLRYGYTF	TGTGCCGGCAGTTTACCAGGGTTACGGTATGGCTACACCTTC
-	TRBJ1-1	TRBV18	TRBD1	CASSELQGAEAFF	TGTGCCAGCTCAGAGCTACAGGGGGCTGAAGCTTTCTTT
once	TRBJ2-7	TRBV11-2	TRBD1	CASSTPGQGAYEQYF	TGTGCCAGCAGCACCCCGGGACAGGGGGCCTACGAGCAGTACTTC
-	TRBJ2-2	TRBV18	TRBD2	CASSPGLAETGELFF	TGTGCCAGCTCACCGGGACTAGCAGAGACCGGGGAGCTGTTTTTT
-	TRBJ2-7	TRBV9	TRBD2	CASSVGGSTSGKPYEQYF	TGTGCCAGCAGCGTAGGGGGTAGCACTAGCGGGAAACCCTACGAGCAGTACTTC
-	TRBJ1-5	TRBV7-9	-	CASSLTGNQPQHF	TGTGCCAGCAGCTTGACAGGTAATCAGCCCCAGCATTTT
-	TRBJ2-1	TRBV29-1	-	CSVFRPEGQFF	TGCAGCGTTTTCCGGCCCGAGGGGCAGTTCTTC
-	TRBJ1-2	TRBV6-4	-	CASRAPFGGGYTF	TGTGCCAGCAGGGCCCCATTCGGGGGTGGCTACACCTTC
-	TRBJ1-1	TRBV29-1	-	CSVVVRAARGEAFF	TGCAGCGTTGTCGTGAGGGCAGCCCGAGGTGAAGCTTTCTTT
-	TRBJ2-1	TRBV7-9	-	CASSLRSDHEQFF	TGTGCCAGCAGCTTGAGAAGCGATCATGAGCAGTTCTTC
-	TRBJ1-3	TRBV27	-	CASSLIPGDTIYF	TGTGCCAGCAGTTTAATACCCGGGGACACCATATATTTT
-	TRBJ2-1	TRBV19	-	CASSIEEMGGEQFF	TGTGCCAGTAGTATAGAAGAAATGGGAGGAGAGCAGTTCTTC
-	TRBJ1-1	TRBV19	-	CASSIGATEAFF	TGTGCCAGTAGTATAGGGGCCACTGAAGCTTTCTTT
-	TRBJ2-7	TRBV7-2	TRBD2	CASSLASGRAYEQYF	TGTGCCAGCAGCTTAGCTAGCGGGAGGGCCTACGAGCAGTACTTC
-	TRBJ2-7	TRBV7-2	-	CASSSSSVGYEQYF	TGTGCCAGCAGCTCGTCTAGCGTAGGCTACGAGCAGTACTTC
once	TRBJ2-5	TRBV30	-	CAWTGGGEVETQYF	TGTGCCTGGACCGGAGGGGGGGAGGTAGAGACCCAGTACTTC
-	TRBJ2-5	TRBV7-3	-	CASSLARETQYF	TGTGCCAGCAGCTTAGCTCGGGAGACCCAGTACTTC
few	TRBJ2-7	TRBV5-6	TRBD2	CASSAGGAGTTYEQYF	TGTGCCAGCAGCGCCGGGGGGGCAGGGACAACCTACGAGCAGTACTTC
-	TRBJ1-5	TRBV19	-	CASSIASGITYQPQHF	TGTGCCAGTAGTATCGCCTCCGGGATCACATATCAGCCCCAGCATTTT
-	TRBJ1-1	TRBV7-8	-	CASSFSFGRNTEAFF	TGTGCCAGCAGCTTTTCGTTCGGGAGGAACACTGAAGCTTTCTTT